The 13 T cell receptor beta chains in this list originate from one sample, sequenced in a study of T cell responses to AZD1222 COVID-19 vaccine. Libraries were prepared by immunoSEQ multiplex PCR; TCRdb keeps only in-frame clonotypes and omits some of them. Of some 140,000 clones listed, 80% to 95% are singletons. Specimen: peripheral blood, collected on day 0 of AZD1222 vaccination. The source is an adult in good health.

This chain links TRBV10-3 with TRBJ2-1; the D is unclear. The germline gives CDR1 ENHRY, CDR2 SYGVKD. There are 12 residues in the CDR3. V shed 0 bases and J shed 16 bases, with 13 bases lying between them. This chain's CDR3 is CAISESLVGYFF. CDR3 coding DNA: TGTGCCATCAGTGAGTCGCTGGTAGGGTACTTCTTC.

V is TRBV5-1 and J is TRBJ2-3; unclear D gene. Trimming shortened V by 3 bases and J by 0 bases, and 11 bases separated the two germline ends. Germline assignment: CDR1 SGHRS and CDR2 YFSETQ. The length of the CDR3 is 15 residues. For the CDR3, the DNA is TGCGCCAGCAGCTGGGCGAGCACCAGCACAGATACGCAGTATTTT. Translating it yields CASSWASTSTDTQYF.

This clone has more than one count but fewer than ten. J is TRBJ2-1 and V is TRBV7-3; tentatively, D is TRBD1 or TRBD2 (5 bases each). CDR1 is SGHTA and CDR2 is FQGTGA in the germline V gene. Trimming stripped 4 bases from V and 10 bases from J, with 17 bases between. This CDR3 region has 14 residues. CDR3 protein: CASSSSGANGEQFF. As DNA, the CDR3 is TGTGCCAGCAGCTCGTCCGGGGCCAACGGGGAGCAGTTCTTC.

The gene calls are TRBV18 and TRBJ1-2, with 7 positions matching TRBD1. The CDR3 contains 14 residues. V shed 3 bases, J shed 6 bases, and the junction held 7 bases outside the gene matches. Per the germline V gene, CDR1 is KGHSH and CDR2 is LQKENI. CDR3 coding DNA: TGTGCCAGCTCACCTTCGACAGGGTCCGATGGCTACACCTTC. Residues: CASSPSTGSDGYTF.

The chain has TRBV6-2 or TRBV6-3 and TRBJ2-1; 10 nucleotides align to TRBD2. V shed 5 bases, J shed 8 bases, and the junction held 6 bases outside the gene matches. Per germline, CDR1 MNHEY and CDR2 SVGEGT. This CDR3 region has 14 residues. CDR3 amino acids: CASSQGLAIHEQFF. The CDR3, as DNA: TGTGCCAGCAGTCAGGGACTAGCGATCCATGAGCAGTTCTTC.

This chain joins TRBV12-3 or TRBV12-4 and TRBJ1-4; no definite D call. Trimming took off 3 bases at V and 7 bases at J, with 9 bases between the two ends. The CDR3 is 13 amino acids. The CDR3 sequence is CASSFSDPEKLFF. CDR3 DNA sequence: TGTGCCAGCAGTTTTTCAGACCCTGAAAAACTGTTTTTT.

The genes are TRBV19 and TRBJ1-4; no definite D call. Germline-derived CDR1 and CDR2 are LNHDA and SQIVND (reference sequence). V was cut by 6 bases and J by 4 bases, with 9 bases left in between. The CDR3 totals 13 residues. For the CDR3, the DNA is TGTGCCAGTAGGACACTGGTTAATGAAAAACTGTTTTTT. It is translated as CASRTLVNEKLFF.

The chain joins TRBV30 to TRBJ2-7, with D possibly called TRBD1 or TRBD2 (5 bases each). V was clipped by 2 bases and J by 4 bases, with 15 bases between them. The CDR3 is 14 residues long. The germline V gene has CDR1 GTSNPN and CDR2 SVGIG (reference sequence). CDR3 bases: TGTGCCTGGAGTAAGGGACGGTGGATTTACGAGCAGTACTTC. It encodes CAWSKGRWIYEQYF.

The CDR3 nucleotides are TGTGCCAGCTCACCCGGGACTGAATCCTACAATGAGCAGTTCTTC. It is translated as CASSPGTESYNEQFF. The J gene is TRBJ2-1, the V gene TRBV18; TRBD2 might be the D (6 bases). The CDR3 covers 15 residues. The V gene lost 3 bases and the J gene lost 1 base, with 10 bases spanning the gap. The germline V gene encodes CDR1 KGHSH and CDR2 LQKENI. Variable domain in full (rest from reference TRBV18 and TRBJ2-1): NAGVMQNPRHLVRRRGQEARLRCSPMKGHSHVYWYRQLPEEGLKFMVYLQKENIIDESGMPKERFSAEFPKEGPSILRIQQVVRGDSAAYFCASSPGTESYNEQFFGPGTRLTVL.

The V and J genes are TRBV3-1 (or the pseudogene TRBV3-2) and TRBJ2-4; possibly TRBD2 for D (5 bases). Germline values: CDR1 LGHDT, CDR2 YNNKEL (reference sequence). Trimming pared 0 bases from V and 0 bases from J, leaving 12 bases between. The CDR3 spans 17 residues. Here the CDR3 reads CASSQEGTRLAKNIQYF. In nucleotides, the CDR3 is TGTGCCAGCAGCCAAGAAGGCACTAGGCTAGCCAAAAACATTCAGTACTTC.

This clone was seen only once. This chain joins TRBV20-1 and TRBJ2-7, with a weak D call TRBD2 (6 bases). This CDR3 has 11 amino acids. V lost 1 base, J lost 12 bases, and 13 bases lay in between. Germline CDR1 and CDR2: DFQATT and SNEGSKA (reference sequence). CDR3 DNA: TGCAGTGCTAGAGCTACGGGAGCCGGGTACTTC. Translated, it gives CSARATGAGYF.

The chain recombines TRBV5-4 with TRBJ2-1, with 10 positions matching TRBD2. Trimming took 7 bases from V and 0 from J; bases not matched to a gene: 7. The CDR3 runs to 16 residues. Germline V gene data show CDR1 as SGHNT and CDR2 as YYREEE (reference sequence). CDR3 nucleotides: TGTGCCAGCCAGCGGGAGGGCGCCAGCTCCTACAATGAGCAGTTCTTC. Translation: CASQREGASSYNEQFF.

This chain uses TRBV27 with TRBJ2-7, with 8 bases lining up with TRBD2. V shed 8 bases, J shed 0 bases, and the junction held 6 bases outside the gene matches. This CDR3 comprises 14 residues. Germline loops: CDR1 MNHEY, CDR2 SMNVEV (reference sequence). This CDR3 is CASHSGSSSYEQYF. The CDR3 nucleotides read TGTGCCAGCCACAGCGGGAGTTCCTCCTACGAGCAGTACTTC.